These T cell receptor beta chains were read from a single sample in a study of blood T cell repertoires in COVID-19. Measured with immunoSEQ multiplex PCR; TCRdb has only the in-frame clones, and not every one. The table has under 250,000 clones, around 90% seen once. Source material: peripheral blood. These receptor sequences come from a man aged 80 or over with acute or convalescent COVID-19. Each CDR3 is given with its conserved first and last residue. The D gene is left open where the match is weak. Not all rows give a size; the values are once, few, many and, for expanded clones, a class.

NA	TRBV29-1	TRBD2	TRBJ2-1	TGCAGCGTTGGCGGGCTAGCGGGAAATGAGCAGTTCTTC	CSVGGLAGNEQFF
NA	TRBV19	NA	TRBJ2-7	TGTGCCAGTAGTATAACAGCGGACTCCTACGAGCAGTACTTC	CASSITADSYEQYF
NA	TRBV19	TRBD2	TRBJ2-2	TGTGCCAGTAGTATAGATCATGAACTAGCGGGAGGGCCGCGAACCGGGGAGCTGTTTTTT	CASSIDHELAGGPRTGELFF
NA	TRBV7-8	NA	TRBJ2-7	TGTGCCAGCAGCCGCAGCTCCTACGAGCAGTACTTC	CASSRSSYEQYF
NA	TRBV5-5	TRBD1	TRBJ1-4	TGTGCCAGCAGCCCTTTCGGGACAGAGGGTGAAAAACTGTTTTTT	CASSPFGTEGEKLFF
once	TRBV18	NA	TRBJ1-1	TGTGCCAGCTCACCACCGGGACAATACACTGAAGCTTTCTTT	CASSPPGQYTEAFF
few	TRBV29-1	NA	TRBJ1-1	TGCAGCGTTGCAACGGGGAGGGAGCACACTGAAGCTTTCTTT	CSVATGREHTEAFF
NA	TRBV18	TRBD1	TRBJ1-2	TGTGCCAGCTCACCATGGCAGGGGGAAAATGGCTACACCTTC	CASSPWQGENGYTF
NA	TRBV7-8	TRBD1	TRBJ2-3	TGTGCCAGCAGCCCGACGGACAGGGAGGCGGATACGCAGTATTTT	CASSPTDREADTQYF
NA	TRBV5-5	TRBD1	TRBJ2-7	TGTGCCAGCAGCCTTACAGGGGACGAGCAGTACTTC	CASSLTGDEQYF
few	TRBV5-1	NA	TRBJ1-1	TGCGCCAGCAGCTTGCAACCGAGGAACACTGAAGCTTTCTTT	CASSLQPRNTEAFF
few	TRBV9	NA	TRBJ2-2	TGTGCCAGCAGCGTATCTGAGGGTGGGGACACCGGGGAGCTGTTTTTT	CASSVSEGGDTGELFF
once	TRBV9	NA	TRBJ1-6	TGTGCCAGCAGCGTAGTGGCTGAAAATTCACCCCTCCACTTT	CASSVVAENSPLHF
NA	TRBV5-4	TRBD1	TRBJ2-1	TGTGCCAGCAGCTTTCCGGGACAGGGAGACTACAATGAGCAGTTCTTC	CASSFPGQGDYNEQFF
NA	TRBV4-3	TRBD1	TRBJ2-7	TGCGCCAGCAGCCAAGATCCCCGGACAGGTGTTTACGAGCAGTACTTC	CASSQDPRTGVYEQYF
NA	TRBV7-6	TRBD1	TRBJ1-5	TGTGCCAGCAGCCAGGACAGGGGTCGCGATCAGCCCCAGCATTTT	CASSQDRGRDQPQHF
once	TRBV28	TRBD2	TRBJ2-3	TGTGCCAGCAGTCAAAGGACTAGCGGGAGGGTCACGCAGTATTTT	CASSQRTSGRVTQYF
NA	TRBV7-2	TRBD2	TRBJ2-3	TGTGCCAGCAGCCAGCTCGCTTCGGGACTAGCAACCGATACGCAGTATTTT	CASSQLASGLATDTQYF
NA	TRBV6-5	TRBD1	TRBJ2-5	TGTGCCAGCAGTTACACTCGGACAGGGGGGGAGACCCAGTACTTC	CASSYTRTGGETQYF
NA	TRBV21-1	NA	TRBJ1-2	TGTGCCAGCAGCAGCTACGGTGTTCGGCGGGGGTTCGGCTATGGCTACACCTTC	CASSSYGVRRGFGYGYTF
NA	TRBV10-1	NA	TRBJ1-6	TGCGCCATCCCGGGACTTTATAATTCACCCCTCCACTTT	CAIPGLYNSPLHF
NA	TRBV14	NA	TRBJ1-2	TGTGCCAGCAGCCAAGACCAGGGTTTGCTGGGCTACACCTTC	CASSQDQGLLGYTF
NA	TRBV7-7	TRBD2	TRBJ2-7	TGTGCTAGCAGCTTAGGTATTAGCGGGAGAGGGACCGACTACGAGCAGTACTTC	CASSLGISGRGTDYEQYF
NA	TRBV19	NA	TRBJ1-3	TGTGCCAGCCAGGACAGAACCTTCTCTGGAAACACCATATATTTT	CASQDRTFSGNTIYF
NA	TRBV5-5	NA	TRBJ1-5	TGTGCCAGCAGCTTGACAGTACTCCAGGCAGCCCAGCATTTT	CASSLTVLQAAQHF
NA	TRBV15	NA	TRBJ2-3	TGTGCCACCAGCAGAGATCTAGCCGCTACTAGCACAGATACGCAGTATTTT	CATSRDLAATSTDTQYF
NA	TRBV7-2	NA	TRBJ2-4	TGTGCCAGCAGCTTAGAAGGGCAGGGGTCAAACATTCAGTACTTC	CASSLEGQGSNIQYF
NA	TRBV2	TRBD2	TRBJ2-5	TGTGCCAGCAGTGAAAGGACTAGCGGGGGACAAGAGACCCAGTACTTC	CASSERTSGGQETQYF
NA	TRBV5-1	NA	TRBJ1-2	TGCGCCAGCAGCTTGGGACTGTTCCTGGCTAACTATGGCTACACCTTC	CASSLGLFLANYGYTF
few	TRBV27	NA	TRBJ1-2	TGTGCCAGCACCCCCTGGCAGGGGAATGGCTACACCTTC	CASTPWQGNGYTF
NA	TRBV28	TRBD1	TRBJ2-2	TGTGCCAGCAGTGTCACAGGGGGCACCGGGGAGCTGTTTTTT	CASSVTGGTGELFF
NA	TRBV6-4	NA	TRBJ2-1	TGTGCCAGCAGTGACCAAGGTCGGGCCTACAATGAGCAGTTCTTC	CASSDQGRAYNEQFF
NA	TRBV19	NA	TRBJ2-5	TGTGCCAGTAGTACCCTCTTCTCAGGACAGAGGCAAGAGACCCAGTACTTC	CASSTLFSGQRQETQYF
NA	TRBV7-9	NA	TRBJ1-5	TGTGCCAGCAGCCCTGGGGGGAATCAGCCCCAGCATTTT	CASSPGGNQPQHF
NA	TRBV24-1	NA	TRBJ2-3	TGTGCCACCAGTGATCTGACAGGAGCCCCATCGCAGTATTTT	CATSDLTGAPSQYF
NA	TRBV2	NA	TRBJ2-5	TGTGCCAGCAAGACATCAAACTGGGAGACCCAGTACTTC	CASKTSNWETQYF